The 23 T cell receptor beta chains in this list originate from one sample, sequenced in a study of sequential checkpoint blockade in melanoma. Generated by immunoSEQ multiplex PCR, the TCRdb table keeps only in-frame clones and is missing some. This sample has more than 10,000 clones, with around 20% found just once. The sample's treatment: randomized to nivolumab then ipilimumab (arm A) or the reverse (arm B). The sample was tumor tissue (inferred from file names), taken from a patient given nivolumab and ipilimumab in sequence. These receptors originate from a human donor with melanoma.

This clone appeared a few times. The rearrangement links TRBV15 to TRBJ1-4, with 10 nucleotides matching TRBD1. Trimming removed 3 bases from V and 2 bases from J; junction bases left unmatched: 3. CDR1 and CDR2 from the germline V gene are LNHNV and YYDKDF (reference sequence). The length of the CDR3 is 16 residues. CDR3 region: CATSSADRGTNEKLFF. For the CDR3, the DNA is TGTGCCACCAGCAGCGCGGACAGGGGGACTAATGAAAAACTGTTTTTT. Full variable domain (missing parts from reference TRBV15 and TRBJ1-4): DAMVIQNPRYQVTQFGKPVTLSCSQTLNHNVMYWYQQKSSQAPKLLFHYYDKDFNNEADTPDNFQSRRPNTSFCFLDIRSPGLGDTAMYLCATSSADRGTNEKLFFGSGTQLSVL.

The gene calls are TRBV12-5 and TRBJ2-2; no reliable D call. The germline CDR1 and CDR2 sequences are LGHNT and FRNRAP. V was shortened by 1 base and J by 6 bases, with 9 bases between the two germline ends. This CDR3 comprises 14 residues. The CDR3 protein is CASGLGSRSGELFF. CDR3 DNA: TGTGCTAGTGGTTTGGGATCCAGGTCCGGGGAGCTGTTTTTT.

The chain uses TRBV6-8 and TRBJ1-2, with D tentatively TRBD1 (6 bases). The germline V and J ends were trimmed by 6 bases and 4 bases, with 12 bases remaining between them. The CDR3 runs 13 residues. The germline V gene encodes CDR1 MNHGY and CDR2 SAAAGT. Written as DNA, the CDR3 is TGTGCCAGCAGACTACAGGGTGTCTATGGCTACACCTTC. The encoded protein is CASRLQGVYGYTF.

This clone showed up just a few times. This sequence joins TRBV19 and TRBJ1-5; 9 bases match TRBD1. The V and J ends lost 5 bases and 3 bases, in that order; junction bases with no gene match: 5. Per the germline V gene, CDR1 is LNHDA and CDR2 is SQIVND (reference sequence). CDR3 size: 15 residues. The CDR3: CASSPGTGHNQPQHF. The CDR3 DNA reads as TGTGCCAGTAGTCCCGGGACAGGGCACAATCAGCCCCAGCATTTT.

The rearrangement links TRBV5-1 to TRBJ2-5, with 8 positions matching TRBD1. CDR1 is SGHRS, CDR2 YFSETQ, per germline. J was trimmed by 0 bases and V by 3 bases; bases with no gene match: 7. The CDR3 covers 16 residues. This chain's CDR3 is CASSSSGQGYQETQYF. CDR3 nucleotides: TGCGCCAGCAGCTCCTCCGGACAGGGTTACCAAGAGACCCAGTACTTC.

This rearrangement joins TRBV11-3 to TRBJ2-7; TRBD1 is a possible D gene (6 bases). Trimming pared 2 bases from V and 5 bases from J, leaving 13 bases between. CDR1 and CDR2 from the germline V gene are SGHNT and YENEEA. This CDR3 has 14 residues. This CDR3 reads CASSLTRGYHEQYF. For the CDR3, the DNA is TGTGCCAGCAGCTTAACCAGGGGTTATCACGAGCAGTACTTC.

This clone was observed a few times. The chain employs TRBV9 and TRBJ2-1, with TRBD2 as a possible D gene (6 bases). The CDR3 has 15 residues. V was trimmed by 0 bases and J by 7 bases, leaving 14 bases between them. CDR1 and CDR2 from the germline V gene are SGDLS and YYNGEE. CDR3 nucleotides: TGTGCCAGCAGCGTAGACGGGGGAAGAGGGAATGAGCAGTTCTTC. Amino acid sequence: CASSVDGGRGNEQFF.

This clone was observed a few times. This sequence joins TRBV6-8 and TRBJ2-5; 8 bases are a match to TRBD1. Germline V gene data show CDR1 as MNHGY and CDR2 as SAAAGT. The CDR3 extends over 16 amino acids. The J segment lost 5 bases and the V segment lost 5 bases, leaving 13 bases of the junction unmatched. The CDR3 DNA sequence: TGTGCCAGCAGTGACGCCGCGGGAACAGGGGGGGAGACCCAGTACTTC. Protein sequence: CASSDAAGTGGETQYF.

This clone came up a few times. The CDR3 loop is CASSNRNNEQFF. DNA for the CDR3: TGTGCCAGCAGCAACAGAAACAATGAGCAGTTCTTC. V gene TRBV6-8 combines with J gene TRBJ2-1, with unresolved D. This CDR3 has 12 residues. V gave up 6 bases and J gave up 5 bases, with 8 bases separating them. Germline CDR1 is MNHGY and CDR2 is SAAAGT.

V usage is TRBV5-1 and J usage is TRBJ1-2; a weak D match, TRBD1 (6 bases). This CDR3 is 15 amino acids long. Trimming shortened V by 3 bases and J by 2 bases, and 14 bases separated the two germline ends. Germline V gives CDR1 SGHRS, CDR2 YFSETQ. The CDR3 DNA is TGCGCCAGCAGCTCTACCCTAACAGGGAACTATGGCTACACCTTC. This sequence encodes CASSSTLTGNYGYTF.

This clone was seen more than once but under ten times. The chain combines TRBV6-8 with TRBJ1-3; D is ambiguous. Trimming left V 6 bases short and J 2 bases short, with 14 bases between. The CDR3 covers 15 residues. CDR1 is MNHGY, CDR2 SAAAGT, per germline. The CDR3, as DNA: TGTGCCAGCAGCTGGAGGAGGGCCACTGGAAACACCATATATTTT. It yields the protein CASSWRRATGNTIYF.

This CDR3 reads CASSELKAARGNTEAFF. CDR3 in DNA: TGTGCCAGCAGTGAATTGAAGGCCGCCAGGGGAAACACTGAAGCTTTCTTT. The chain employs TRBV25-1 and TRBJ1-1, with D perhaps matching TRBD1 (6 bases). CDR1 and CDR2 (germline): MGHDK, SYGVNS. Deletions cut 1 base from V and 2 bases from J, with 17 bases between. There are 17 residues in the CDR3.

The genes are TRBV6-8 and TRBJ2-7, with D perhaps TRBD1 (6 bases). The CDR3 consists of 15 residues. The germline gives CDR1 MNHGY, CDR2 SAAAGT. V lost 7 bases to trimming and J lost 5 bases, with 21 bases between them. Written as DNA, the CDR3 is TGTGCCAGCATCAGGACAGCGACCCCCTTTGACGAGCAGTACTTC. This sequence encodes CASIRTATPFDEQYF.

The chain carries TRBV19 and TRBJ1-1; a possible D gene is TRBD1 (5 bases). Germline lookup yields CDR1 LNHDA and CDR2 SQIVND (reference sequence). Trimming cost V 5 bases and J 1 base, with 11 bases left between them. CDR3 length: 14 residues. In DNA, the CDR3 is TGTGCCAGTAGTGGGGCCTGGGGGAACACTGAAGCTTTCTTT. Translating gives CASSGAWGNTEAFF.

This clone was counted only a few times. The J gene is TRBJ2-1, the V gene TRBV6-1; 9 bases are shared with TRBD2. CDR1 is MNHNS, CDR2 SASEGT, per germline. The CDR3 runs 17 residues. V lost 0 bases to trimming and J lost 1 base; unmatched junction nucleotides: 4. The chain's CDR3 is CASSEAFGLASYNEQFF. The CDR3 DNA reads as TGTGCCAGCAGTGAAGCGTTTGGACTAGCGTCCTACAATGAGCAGTTCTTC.

The table lists this clone with many counts. V and J are TRBV11-3 and TRBJ2-7, with D perhaps TRBD2 (6 bases). Germline V gene data show CDR1 as SGHNT and CDR2 as YENEEA. Trimming removed 5 bases at V and 7 bases at J, with 18 bases between. CDR3 size: 14 residues. CDR3 coding DNA: TGTGCCAGCAGCCCCAGGAGGGCCGTCGGTGAGCAGTACTTC. Translation: CASSPRRAVGEQYF.

This clone has more than one count but fewer than ten. This rearrangement joins TRBV6-8 to TRBJ2-7; 7 bases line up with TRBD1. CDR1 MNHGY and CDR2 SAAAGT come from the germline V gene. With 4 bases clipped from V and 2 bases from J, the junction kept 5 bases outside the gene matches. The length of the CDR3 is 14 residues. Here the CDR3 reads CASSLGQAPYEQYF. CDR3 coding DNA: TGTGCCAGCAGTTTAGGACAGGCGCCCTACGAGCAGTACTTC.

The chain joins TRBV6-8 to TRBJ1-2; D is uncertain. The germline gives CDR1 MNHGY, CDR2 SAAAGT. V was shortened by 7 bases and J by 1 base, with 10 bases between the two germline ends. The CDR3 is 13 amino acids. CDR3: CASMTGINYGYTF. In DNA form, the CDR3 reads TGTGCCAGCATGACGGGGATTAACTATGGCTACACCTTC.

This clone occurred many times. The rearrangement joins TRBV11-3 to TRBJ1-2; D unresolved. The CDR3 is 15 residues long. V was shortened by 1 base and J by 4 bases, with 13 bases between the two germline ends. CDR1 is SGHNT and CDR2 is YENEEA in the germline V gene. CDR3 sequence reads: CASSLGLGLGYGYTF. The CDR3 DNA reads TGTGCCAGCAGCTTAGGTTTAGGGTTAGGCTATGGCTACACCTTC.

CDR3 sequence: CASSSVRGGLNEQFF. In nucleotides, the CDR3 is TGTGCCAGTAGTTCGGTGAGGGGGGGCCTTAATGAGCAGTTCTTC. The chain links TRBV19 to TRBJ2-1, with a weak D call TRBD2 (7 bases). Germline CDR1 reads LNHDA; CDR2 reads SQIVND (reference sequence). Trimming stripped 5 bases from V and 7 bases from J, with 18 bases between. The CDR3 has 15 amino acids.

The chain recombines TRBV28 with TRBJ1-4; D gene uncertain. The CDR3 extends over 15 amino acids. Germline CDR1 MDHEN, CDR2 SYDVKM. V was cut by 5 bases and J by 4 bases, with 14 bases left in between. CDR3: CASSPYPGFNEKLFF. CDR3 DNA sequence: TGTGCCAGCAGTCCATATCCGGGTTTTAATGAAAAACTGTTTTTT. Full variable domain (rest looked up from reference TRBV28 and TRBJ1-4): DVKVTQSSRYLVKRTGEKVFLECVQDMDHENMFWYRQDPGLGLRLIYFSYDVKMKEKGDIPEGYSVSREKKERFSLILESASTNQTSMYLCASSPYPGFNEKLFFGSGTQLSVL.

The chain combines TRBV18 with TRBJ2-7; 7 nucleotides align to TRBD1. CDR1 and CDR2 (germline): KGHSH, LQKENI. Trimming took 3 bases from V and 3 from J; bases not matched to a gene: 8. The CDR3 has 15 amino acids. The CDR3 DNA follows: TGTGCCAGCTCACCTACGAACACAGGGGTCTACGAGCAGTACTTC. Protein: CASSPTNTGVYEQYF.

This clone is deemed medium-sized. The chain uses TRBV12-5 and TRBJ2-7; D might be TRBD2 (6 bases). The CDR3 loop spans 12 amino acids. Germline V gene data show CDR1 as LGHNT and CDR2 as FRNRAP. CDR3 amino acids: CASTGAGGEQYF. The CDR3 coding sequence is TGTGCCAGCACGGGAGCAGGAGGAGAGCAGTACTTC.